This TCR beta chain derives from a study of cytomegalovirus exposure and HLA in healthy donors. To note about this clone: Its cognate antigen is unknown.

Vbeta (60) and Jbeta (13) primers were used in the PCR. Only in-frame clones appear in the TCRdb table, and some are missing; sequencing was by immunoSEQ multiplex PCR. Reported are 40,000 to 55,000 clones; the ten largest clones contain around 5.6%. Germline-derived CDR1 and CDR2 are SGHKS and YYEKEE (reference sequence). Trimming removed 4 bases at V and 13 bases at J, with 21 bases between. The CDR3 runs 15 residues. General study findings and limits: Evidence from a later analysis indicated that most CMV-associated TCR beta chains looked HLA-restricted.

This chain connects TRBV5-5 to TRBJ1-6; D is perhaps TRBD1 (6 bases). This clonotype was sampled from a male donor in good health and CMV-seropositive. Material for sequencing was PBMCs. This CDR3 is CASSRGGTDKQPLHF. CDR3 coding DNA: TGTGCCAGCAGCCGGGGGGGCACTGATAAACAGCCCCTCCACTTT.